The 21 T cell receptor beta chains below were found in one sample sequenced in a study of control samples from healthy donors and cancer patients. Sequencing used immunoSEQ multiplex PCR; TCRdb keeps in-frame clones, though not all of them. The sample gives 150,000 or so clones, about 93% of which show up once; about 4% is in the top ten. Sequenced sample: blood. These receptors originate from an older woman in good health.

The chain combines TRBV5-4 with TRBJ1-1; D is ambiguous. CDR1 is SGHNT, CDR2 YYREEE, per germline (reference sequence). Trimming pared 2 bases from V and 3 bases from J, leaving 14 bases between. This CDR3 spans 15 amino acids. CDR3 in amino acids: CASSFGTNLDTEAFF. CDR3 nucleotide sequence: TGTGCCAGCAGCTTCGGCACTAATTTAGACACTGAAGCTTTCTTT.

V and J are TRBV30 and TRBJ1-1; D unclear. This CDR3 contains 14 residues. CDR1 is GTSNPN, CDR2 SVGIG, per germline (reference sequence). V lost 2 bases to trimming and J lost 4 bases, with 14 bases between them. DNA of the CDR3: TGTGCCTGGAGTCCTCCCCATGTTCCCACTGAAGCTTTCTTT. It translates to CAWSPPHVPTEAFF.

The chain employs TRBV4-3 and TRBJ2-5; D possibly corresponds to TRBD2 (5 bases). Germline assignment: CDR1 LGHNA and CDR2 YSLEER. V lost 4 bases and J lost 1, with 7 bases in between. The CDR3 is made up of 13 amino acids. The CDR3 coding sequence is TGCGCCAGCAGCCCAGCGGTCCAAGAGACCCAGTACTTC. Its protein is CASSPAVQETQYF.

The chain employs TRBV19 and TRBJ1-2; D unclear. Deletions cut 7 bases from V and 7 bases from J, with 10 bases between. CDR1 and CDR2 (germline): LNHDA, SQIVND (reference sequence). The CDR3 runs 11 residues. The CDR3 DNA is TGTGCCAGTACCGAAGCCAGTGGCTACACCTTC. Translated: CASTEASGYTF.

This clone was seen only once. The chain links TRBV6-5 to TRBJ2-6, with D unresolved. Deletions cut 3 bases from V and 2 bases from J, with 11 bases between. The CDR3 sequence is 16 residues long. Germline CDR1 and CDR2: MNHEY and SVGAGI. CDR3 DNA sequence: TGTGCCAGCAGTTATTCCCACGGTACTGGGGCCAACGTCCTGACTTTC. As protein: CASSYSHGTGANVLTF.

V usage is TRBV12-3 or TRBV12-4 and J usage is TRBJ1-3; D gene unclear. Trimming removed 3 bases from V and 1 base from J, with 4 bases in between. The CDR3 totals 13 residues. The CDR3, as DNA: TGTGCCAGCAGTTTCCAGTCTGGAAACACCATATATTTT. Translating it yields CASSFQSGNTIYF.

The rearrangement uses TRBV4-3 and TRBJ2-1; possibly TRBD2 for D (6 bases). Deletions cut 4 bases from V and 9 bases from J, with 19 bases between. Germline CDR1 is LGHNA and CDR2 is YSLEER. CDR3 length: 15 amino acids. CDR3 loop: CASSPRAGRDGEQFF. The CDR3 DNA sequence: TGCGCCAGCAGCCCAAGAGCGGGCAGGGATGGTGAGCAGTTCTTC.

In its sample, this clone was seen once. The chain links TRBV27 to TRBJ1-6; D is perhaps TRBD1 (5 bases). Germline CDR1 is MNHEY and CDR2 is SMNVEV (reference sequence). Trimming took off 6 bases at V and 9 bases at J, with 15 bases between the two ends. This CDR3 contains 14 residues. The CDR3 bases are TGTGCCAGCAGCCCCCGGGACTACTTTTCACCCCTCCACTTT. Translated: CASSPRDYFSPLHF.

This rearrangement joins TRBV7-8 to TRBJ1-2; 7 bases are a match to TRBD1. CDR1 and CDR2 (germline): SGHVS, FQNEAQ. The CDR3 is 14 amino acids. The V and J ends lost 0 bases and 4 bases, in that order; junction bases with no gene match: 2. CDR3 sequence: CASSLATGSYGYTF. The DNA of the CDR3 is TGTGCCAGCAGCTTAGCGACAGGGTCCTATGGCTACACCTTC.

The rearrangement uses TRBV6-5 and TRBJ2-2; D is unresolved. Germline V lookup: CDR1 MNHEY, CDR2 SVGAGI. V shed 2 bases and J shed 4 bases, with 5 bases lying between them. There are 13 residues in the CDR3. The CDR3 DNA follows: TGTGCCAGCAGTTACAGGGCCACCGGGGAGCTGTTTTTT. Protein product: CASSYRATGELFF.

The rearrangement uses TRBV2 and TRBJ1-2; 8 nucleotides match TRBD1. The CDR3 contains 13 residues. V gave up 7 bases and J gave up 7 bases; unmatched junction bases: 8. Germline CDR1 SNHLY, CDR2 FYNNEI. CDR3 coding DNA: TGTGCCAGCATTGACAGGGGCCTAGGTGGCTACACCTTC. Amino acids: CASIDRGLGGYTF.

This sequence joins TRBV3-1 (or the pseudogene TRBV3-2) and TRBJ1-2; possibly TRBD1 for D (6 bases). The CDR3 covers 13 residues. Trimming pared 2 bases from V and 8 bases from J, leaving 12 bases between. In germline, CDR1 is LGHDT, CDR2 YNNKEL (reference sequence). The CDR3 loop reads CASSQQGTRGYTF. The CDR3 DNA is TGTGCCAGCAGCCAACAGGGGACGCGGGGCTACACCTTC.

In nucleotides, the CDR3 is TGTGCCAGCGCAAAAAAGCAGGGGGCGCTTACTCTCCCCACTGAAGCTTTCTTT. This translates into CASAKKQGALTLPTEAFF. V is TRBV5-4 and J is TRBJ1-1; 8 nucleotides match TRBD1. Per germline, CDR1 SGHNT and CDR2 YYREEE (reference sequence). J was trimmed by 4 bases and V by 7 bases; bases with no gene match: 21. There are 18 residues in the CDR3.

V usage is TRBV19 and J usage is TRBJ1-3; D gene unclear. Between the trimmed V and J ends, which lost 1 base and 4 bases, there was a span of 17 bases. Germline V gives CDR1 LNHDA, CDR2 SQIVND (reference sequence). The CDR3 has 17 residues. The chain's CDR3 is CASSIASTERSGNTIYF. The CDR3 nucleotides are TGTGCCAGTAGTATAGCGTCCACAGAACGAAGCGGAAACACCATATATTTT.

The genes are TRBV5-1 and TRBJ1-2; the match to TRBD1 covers 7 bases. The CDR3 totals 15 residues. The J segment lost 8 bases and the V segment lost 4 bases, leaving 14 bases of the junction unmatched. Germline V gene lookup returns CDR1 SGHRS and CDR2 YFSETQ. The CDR3 DNA reads as TGCGCCAGCAGCATTGATGGACAGGAGAATGGGGGCTACACCTTC. This gives the protein CASSIDGQENGGYTF.

The chain uses TRBV20-1 and TRBJ2-5, with 8 positions matching TRBD2. The germline V gene has CDR1 DFQATT and CDR2 SNEGSKA (reference sequence). The length of the CDR3 is 13 residues. V lost 3 bases, J lost 3 bases, and 3 bases stayed unmatched. In nucleotides, the CDR3 is TGCAGTGCTAGTAGGACTAGCAAAGAGACCCAGTACTTC. Translating it yields CSASRTSKETQYF.

This chain uses TRBV7-9 with TRBJ2-3; TRBD2 agrees at 10 bases. After removal of 2 bases from V and 2 bases from J, the junction contained 1 base not matched to a gene. Germline V gene data show CDR1 as SEHNR and CDR2 as FQNEAQ (reference sequence). CDR3 length: 15 residues. CDR3 residues: CASSLTSGVTDTQYF. In DNA form, the CDR3 reads TGTGCCAGCAGCTTAACTAGCGGGGTCACAGATACGCAGTATTTT.

The chain couples TRBV9 to TRBJ2-7, with 10 bases lining up with TRBD1. Germline V gene sequence: CDR1 SGDLS, CDR2 YYNGEE. V lost 4 bases and J lost 2; bases outside the gene matches: 6. This CDR3 region has 15 residues. CDR3 sequence: CASSPGTGDPYEQYF. In DNA, the CDR3 is TGTGCCAGCAGCCCCGGGACAGGGGATCCCTACGAGCAGTACTTC. Supplemented by reference TRBV9 and TRBJ2-7, the full variable domain reads DSGVTQTPKHLITATGQRVTLRCSPRSGDLSVYWYQQSLDQGLQFLIQYYNGEERAKGNILERFSAQQFPDLHSELNLSSLELGDSALYFCASSPGTGDPYEQYFGPGTRLTVT.

The chain joins TRBV10-3 to TRBJ2-2, with D perhaps matching TRBD2 (5 bases). V lost 10 bases and J 4 bases, leaving 16 bases between the germline ends. Germline V lookup: CDR1 ENHRY, CDR2 SYGVKD. The CDR3 runs 14 residues. CDR3: CATAIGLSTGELFF. In DNA form, the CDR3 reads TGTGCCACCGCAATCGGACTTTCCACCGGGGAGCTGTTTTTT.

This clone has just one count. The chain recombines TRBV7-2 with TRBJ1-4; D gene uncertain. From germline, CDR1 is SGHTA and CDR2 FQGNSA. V gave up 1 base and J gave up 7 bases, with 4 bases separating them. CDR3 size: 12 residues. CDR3 DNA sequence: TGTGCCAGCAGCTTAGAGCGTGAAAAACTGTTTTTT. It is translated as CASSLEREKLFF.

The V and J genes are TRBV29-1 and TRBJ2-5, with TRBD2 identical over 9 bases. Looked up from germline, CDR1 is SQVTM and CDR2 is ANQGSEA. The trim removed 1 base at V and 5 bases at J, leaving 14 bases unmatched. CDR3 length: 17 amino acids. CDR3 loop: CSVEGVKGTSLVETQYF. The CDR3 nucleotides are TGCAGCGTTGAAGGGGTAAAAGGGACTAGCCTAGTGGAGACCCAGTACTTC.